Included here is one T cell receptor (beta chain) sequence, with context. Its antigen is not identified. This sample is drawn from a study of cytomegalovirus exposure and HLA in healthy donors. Study results and limitations: Associated with HLA alleles at 0.05 false discovery rate in a later analysis were 15,000 to 20,000 TCR beta sequences.

Primers included in the PCR were 60 Vbeta and 13 Jbeta primers. The data were produced by immunoSEQ multiplex PCR, yet TCRdb's version contains in-frame clones alone and is incomplete. The repertoire holds more than 200,000 clones, with 70% to 80% as singletons. The sample was PBMCs. This clonotype originated in a girl aged 2 to 9 in good health and CMV-seronegative.

The DNA of the CDR3 is TGTGCCAGCAGTGAAATCCGGGGGTACTCTGGAAACACCATATATTTT. This gives the protein CASSEIRGYSGNTIYF. The chain carries TRBV6-1 and TRBJ1-3; D is perhaps TRBD1 (5 bases). CDR3 size: 16 residues. CDR1 MNHNS and CDR2 SASEGT come from the germline V gene. The germline V and J ends were trimmed by 2 bases and 0 bases, with 11 bases remaining between them.